These 22 T cell receptor beta chains were all obtained from the same sample, sequenced in a study of T cell repertoires in cytomegalovirus infection. Their cognate antigens are unknown. One entry per CDR3 protein, called by TCRdb with MiXCR from the reads. The repertoire holds around 750,000 distinct CDR3 sequences, with around a third as singletons. Specimen: cultured CD8+ T cells from PBMCs, collected from culture after CMV antigen stimulation. The receptors stem from a human donor in good health (CMV status not recorded). Some clones in this sample may be carry-over from other donors' samples.

This clonotype was counted many times. The rearrangement uses TRBV7-6 and TRBJ1-1, with D unresolved. Per the germline V gene, CDR1 is SGHVS and CDR2 is FNYEAQ. Trimming took off 0 bases at V and 1 base at J, with 15 bases between the two ends. The CDR3 is 17 residues long. The CDR3 loop is CASSLATILDENTEAFF. CDR3 sequence (DNA): TGTGCCAGCAGCTTAGCGACTATTCTAGATGAGAACACTGAAGCTTTCTTT. Together with reference TRBV7-6 and TRBJ1-1, the CDR3 gives the full variable domain: GAGVSQSPRYKVTKRGQDVALRCDPISGHVSLYWYRQALGQGPEFLTYFNYEAQQDKSGLPNDRFSAERPEGSISTLTIQRTEQRDSAMYRCASSLATILDENTEAFFGQGTRLTVV.

This clonotype has ten or more counts. V gene TRBV15 combines with J gene TRBJ1-5; no definite D call. The length of the CDR3 is 14 residues. The germline V gene has CDR1 LNHNV and CDR2 YYDKDF (reference sequence). V was trimmed by 0 bases and J by 2 bases, leaving 5 bases between them. The CDR3 coding sequence is TGTGCCACCAGCAGAGATAGGGGCAATCAGCCCCAGCATTTT. Translating it yields CATSRDRGNQPQHF.

This clonotype has a handful of counts. The chain carries TRBV12-3 or TRBV12-4 and TRBJ1-5; the D is unclear. The V and J ends lost 4 bases and 5 bases respectively, with 6 bases between them. The CDR3 is 12 residues long. CDR3 protein: CASSSLDQPQHF. The CDR3 nucleotides read TGTGCCAGCAGTTCCCTCGATCAGCCCCAGCATTTT.

The genes are TRBV29-1 and TRBJ2-1; 12 nucleotides align to TRBD2. Germline V CDR1 and CDR2: SQVTM, ANQGSEA. V lost 5 bases and J lost 8; bases outside the gene matches: 7. The CDR3 consists of 14 residues. CDR3 in amino acids: CSVNPSGGADEQFF. CDR3 in DNA: TGCAGCGTTAATCCTAGCGGGGGGGCGGATGAGCAGTTCTTC.

Ten or more counts support this clonotype. This chain joins TRBV7-2 and TRBJ2-1, with a tentative D call TRBD2 (5 bases). Trimming removed 4 bases from V and 2 bases from J, with 15 bases in between. The CDR3 covers 16 residues. From germline, CDR1 is SGHTA and CDR2 FQGNSA. CDR3 region: CASSSPGEVPYNEQFF. The DNA of the CDR3 is TGTGCCAGCAGCTCGCCCGGGGAAGTGCCCTACAATGAGCAGTTCTTC.

This clonotype was seen repeatedly, ten times or more. The chain uses TRBV11-2 and TRBJ2-3, with a tentative D call TRBD1 (6 bases). V gave up 5 bases and J gave up 2 bases, with 14 bases separating them. The germline gives CDR1 SGHAT, CDR2 FQNNGV. There are 15 residues in the CDR3. The CDR3 here is CASSPPGHITDTQYF. The CDR3 region has the DNA TGTGCCAGCAGCCCTCCGGGACACATCACAGATACGCAGTATTTT. The full variable domain, with the rest looked up from reference TRBV11-2 and TRBJ2-3, is EAGVAQSPRYKIIEKRQSVAFWCNPISGHATLYWYQQILGQGPKLLIQFQNNGVVDDSQLPKDRFSAERLKGVDSTLKIQPAKLEDSAVYLCASSPPGHITDTQYFGPGTRLTVL.

This sequence joins TRBV19 and TRBJ1-5; 7 bases fit TRBD1. CDR1 is LNHDA and CDR2 is SQIVND in the germline V gene (reference sequence). The CDR3 is made up of 17 amino acids. V was clipped by 0 bases and J by 5 bases; unmatched bases: 10. CDR3 protein: CASSIDGTRDSHQPQHF. The CDR3 nucleotides read TGTGCCAGTAGTATAGATGGGACCAGGGACAGTCATCAGCCCCAGCATTTT.

This sequence joins TRBV12-3 or TRBV12-4 and TRBJ2-7; 9 nucleotides match TRBD2. CDR3 length equals 14 residues. Trimming at V came to 10 bases and at J to 2 bases, leaving 9 bases not matched to a gene. For the CDR3, the DNA is TGTGCCAACAGCCGGGGCGGGGGGGCCTACGAGCAGTACGTC. This translates into CANSRGGGAYEQYV.

This clonotype was observed a few times. This rearrangement joins TRBV24-1 to TRBJ1-5; weak D call: TRBD1 (5 bases). Germline CDR1 is KGHDR and CDR2 is SFDVKD. CDR3 size: 15 residues. Trimming removed 4 bases from V and 7 bases from J, with 16 bases in between. This CDR3 reads CATSDWDPARQPQHF. The CDR3 bases are TGTGCCACCAGTGACTGGGACCCAGCACGCCAGCCCCAGCATTTT.

In its sample, this clonotype was seen once. The rearrangement uses TRBV7-2 and TRBJ2-6; D may correspond to TRBD1 or TRBD2 (5 bases each). Trimming stripped 5 bases from V and 4 bases from J, with 21 bases between. There are 18 residues in the CDR3. Looked up from germline, CDR1 is SGHTA and CDR2 is FQGNSA. The CDR3 here is CASSKYRDFEGGANVLTF. CDR3 DNA sequence: TGTGCCAGCAGCAAATACCGGGATTTTGAGGGGGGGGCCAACGTCCTGACTTTC.

This sequence joins TRBV7-3 and TRBJ1-5; D not certain. This CDR3 contains 18 residues. V lost 0 bases to trimming and J lost 0 bases, with 15 bases between them. Germline V lookup: CDR1 SGHTA, CDR2 FQGTGA. CDR3 protein: CASSLTFLGGRSNQPQHF. The CDR3 DNA is TGTGCCAGCAGCTTAACGTTTTTGGGTGGGCGTAGCAATCAGCCCCAGCATTTT.

This clonotype occurred a few times. The chain carries TRBV4-1 and TRBJ2-1; the match to TRBD2 covers 7 bases. With V trimmed by 1 base and J by 1 base, 10 bases remained unmatched. The CDR3 length is 18 residues. The germline V gene encodes CDR1 MGHRA and CDR2 YSYEKL. The DNA of the CDR3 is TGCGCCAGCAGCCAAGGCGGCCTAGCGGAAATGTCCTACAATGAGCAGTTCTTC. Translation: CASSQGGLAEMSYNEQFF.

The J gene is TRBJ1-1, the V gene TRBV7-9, with a tentative D call TRBD1 (5 bases). Germline loops: CDR1 SEHNR, CDR2 FQNEAQ (reference sequence). Trimming stripped 8 bases from V and 4 bases from J, with 11 bases between. The CDR3 has 12 amino acids. CDR3 sequence (DNA): TGTGCCAGCGGAAATGGGGCCACTGAAGCTTTCTTT. This sequence encodes CASGNGATEAFF.

This clonotype was detected only a few times. The chain carries TRBV11-2 and TRBJ2-2; D assignment may be TRBD1 or TRBD2 (7 bases each). This CDR3 has 18 residues. Germline V gene lookup returns CDR1 SGHAT and CDR2 FQNNGV. Trimming took 0 bases from V and 3 from J, leaving 17 bases between them. CDR3 residues: CASSLDQGGALDTGELFF. The DNA of the CDR3 is TGTGCCAGCAGCTTAGATCAGGGGGGGGCATTGGACACCGGGGAGCTGTTTTTT.

The chain is built from TRBV10-3 and TRBJ1-1, with D maybe TRBD1 (6 bases). Germline-derived CDR1 and CDR2 are ENHRY and SYGVKD. V lost 3 bases, J lost 10 bases, and 12 bases lay in between. There are 12 residues in the CDR3. The CDR3 coding sequence is TGTGCCATCAGTGAAACAGGGATCGGAGCTTTCTTT. It is translated as CAISETGIGAFF.

A few counts support this clonotype. The genes are TRBV6-5 and TRBJ2-2; 11 bases map to TRBD2. Germline loops: CDR1 MNHEY, CDR2 SVGAGI. The CDR3 covers 16 residues. The J segment lost 5 bases and the V segment lost 0 bases, leaving 2 bases of the junction unmatched. The CDR3 DNA reads as TGTGCCAGCAGTTACTCTGTAGCGGGGGGGACCGGGGAGCTGTTTTTT. Protein sequence: CASSYSVAGGTGELFF.

The rearrangement joins TRBV9 to TRBJ1-1; TRBD1 agrees at 7 bases. Germline V CDR1 and CDR2: SGDLS, YYNGEE. The V gene end was trimmed by 1 base and the J gene end by 5 bases; junction bases not matched to a gene: 8. The CDR3 is 15 amino acids. The CDR3 region has the DNA TGTGCCAGCAGCGTAAAGGGGGACAGATGGACTGAAGCTTTCTTT. This codes for CASSVKGDRWTEAFF.

This clonotype showed up just a few times. CDR3 coding DNA: TGCGCCAGCAGCCCCTCCAACGGGGGCAATAATTCACCCCTCCACTTT. It is translated as CASSPSNGGNNSPLHF. J is TRBJ1-6 and V is TRBV4-3; a weak D match, TRBD1 (6 bases). The V gene lost 4 bases and the J gene lost 5 bases, with 15 bases spanning the gap. The CDR3 runs 16 residues. The germline V gene has CDR1 LGHNA and CDR2 YSLEER.

This rearrangement joins TRBV29-1 to TRBJ2-1; weak D call: TRBD2 (6 bases). The germline V gene encodes CDR1 SQVTM and CDR2 ANQGSEA. Trimming took 2 bases from V and 8 from J, leaving 13 bases between them. The CDR3 contains 13 residues. This chain's CDR3 is CSVEPSEGYEQFF. The CDR3 region has the DNA TGCAGCGTTGAACCTAGCGAGGGCTATGAGCAGTTCTTC.

The genes are TRBV4-3 and TRBJ2-7, with D perhaps matching TRBD1 (6 bases). This CDR3 has 14 amino acids. The germline CDR1 and CDR2 sequences are LGHNA and YSLEER. V was pared by 4 bases and J by 5 bases, with 15 bases between. The CDR3 reads CASSLTEQGHEQYF. CDR3 nucleotides: TGCGCCAGCAGCCTAACGGAACAGGGTCACGAGCAGTACTTC.

The chain recombines TRBV15 with TRBJ2-1; 7 bases are a match to TRBD2. Trimming cost V 0 bases and J 1 base; bases outside gene matches: 6. CDR3 length equals 17 residues. The germline gives CDR1 LNHNV, CDR2 YYDKDF (reference sequence). CDR3 in DNA: TGTGCCACCAGCAGAGACTTTCTAGCGGCATCCTACAATGAGCAGTTCTTC. Amino acids: CATSRDFLAASYNEQFF.

The DNA for the CDR3 is TGTGCCAGCAGTGAATCGGTTCGAAGGGGGGCGGACACCGGGGAGCTGTTTTTT. Translation gives CASSESVRRGADTGELFF. The chain links TRBV6-1 to TRBJ2-2, with D perhaps being TRBD1 or TRBD2 (6 bases each). The CDR3 extends over 18 amino acids. Between the trimmed V and J ends, which lost 2 bases and 3 bases, there was a span of 19 bases. The germline V gene has CDR1 MNHNS and CDR2 SASEGT.